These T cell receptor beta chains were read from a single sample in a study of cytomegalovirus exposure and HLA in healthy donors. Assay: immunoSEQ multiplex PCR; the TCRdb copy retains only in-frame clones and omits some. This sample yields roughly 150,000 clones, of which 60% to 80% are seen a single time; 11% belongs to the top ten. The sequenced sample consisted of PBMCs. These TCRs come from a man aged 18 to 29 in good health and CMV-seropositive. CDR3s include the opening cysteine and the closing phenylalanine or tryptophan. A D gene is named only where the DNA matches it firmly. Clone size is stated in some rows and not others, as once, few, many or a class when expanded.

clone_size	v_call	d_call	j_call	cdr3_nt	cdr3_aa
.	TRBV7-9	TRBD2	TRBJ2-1	TGTGCCAGCAGCTTAGTAGCCAGACTAGCGGGAATCCTGGATGAGCAGTTCTTC	CASSLVARLAGILDEQFF
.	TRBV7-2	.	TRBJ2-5	TGTGCCAGCAGCTTTGACTCCGAGACAGGGAGGTGGTCCCAGTACTTC	CASSFDSETGRWSQYF
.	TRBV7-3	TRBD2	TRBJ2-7	TGTGCCAGCAGCTTAGGTCCTGGACTAGAGTCTCCCGAGCAGTACTTC	CASSLGPGLESPEQYF
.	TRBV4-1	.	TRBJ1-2	TGCGCCAGCAGCCAAAATTCCGGACAGCTTAACTATGGCTACACCTTC	CASSQNSGQLNYGYTF
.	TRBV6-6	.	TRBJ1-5	TGTGCCAGCAGCCAGGATCAGCCCCAGCATTTT	CASSQDQPQHF
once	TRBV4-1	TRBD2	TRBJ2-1	TGCGCCAGCAGCCTCCGGACTAGCGGGAGTCCCAATGAGCAGTTCTTC	CASSLRTSGSPNEQFF
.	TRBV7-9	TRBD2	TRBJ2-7	TGTGCCAGCAGTGGGGGACTAGCGACCTACGAGCAGTACTTC	CASSGGLATYEQYF
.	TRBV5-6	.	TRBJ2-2	TGTTCCAGCAGTCGCGCCCCCTTTCGGACCGGGGAGCTGTTTTTT	CSSSRAPFRTGELFF
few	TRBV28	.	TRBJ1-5	TGTGCCACCGACTTCCTCTGGGGGGGGGATAGCAATCAGCCCCAGCATTTT	CATDFLWGGDSNQPQHF
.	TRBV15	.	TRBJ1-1	TGTGCCACCAGCAGACTTACAGGCACTGAAGCTTTCTTT	CATSRLTGTEAFF
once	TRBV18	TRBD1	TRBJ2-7	TGTGCCAGCTCCCCCGGGACAGGGGGAGGCGAGCAGTACTTC	CASSPGTGGGEQYF
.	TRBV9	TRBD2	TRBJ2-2	TGTGCCAGCAGCGTAGGGGCTAGCGGGGGGCCAACCGGGGAGCTGTTTTTT	CASSVGASGGPTGELFF
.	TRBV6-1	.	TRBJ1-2	TGTGCCGGCAGTGAAAATACGGGAGGTTATGGCTACACCTTC	CAGSENTGGYGYTF
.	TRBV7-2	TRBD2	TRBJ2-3	TGTGCCAGCAGCCCGACAGCGGGAGCCACAGATACGCAGTATTTT	CASSPTAGATDTQYF
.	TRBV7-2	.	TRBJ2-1	TGTGCCAGCAGCCCCCCATCCTACAATGAGCAGTTCTTC	CASSPPSYNEQFF
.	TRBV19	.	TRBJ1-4	TGTGCCAGTAGAACTAAAGGGGTCACTAATGAAAAACTGTTTTTT	CASRTKGVTNEKLFF
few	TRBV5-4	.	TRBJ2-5	TGTGCCAGCAGCTCTCTAGGACTAAGGGAGACCCAGTACTTC	CASSSLGLRETQYF
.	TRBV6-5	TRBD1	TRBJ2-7	TGTGCCAGCAGTCCCCGGACAGGCAGCTCCTACGAGCAGTACTTC	CASSPRTGSSYEQYF
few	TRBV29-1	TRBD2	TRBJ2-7	TGCAGCGTTGTTGAGTCCGGGACTAGCGCCTACGAGCAGTACTTC	CSVVESGTSAYEQYF
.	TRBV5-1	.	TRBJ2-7	TGCGCCAGCAGCTTGGCCTTAGGAGGCCCCTACGAGCAGTACTTC	CASSLALGGPYEQYF
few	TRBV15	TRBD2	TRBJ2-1	TGTGCCACCAGCAGGGGGACTAGCGGGAGGAGGGGTGAGCAGTTCTTC	CATSRGTSGRRGEQFF
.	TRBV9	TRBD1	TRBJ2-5	TGTGCCAGCAGCGCCAACAGGGGCAGGGTACAAGAGACCCAGTACTTC	CASSANRGRVQETQYF
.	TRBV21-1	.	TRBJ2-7	TGTGCCAGCAGCAAAGAGAGGGCGGGACAGGGGGCTTCCCGGGTTAGGCAGTACTTC	CASSKERAGQGASRVRQYF
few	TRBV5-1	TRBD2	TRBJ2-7	TGCGCCAGCAGCACGGGACTAGCGGGAGTACTGGGCGAGCAGTACTTC	CASSTGLAGVLGEQYF
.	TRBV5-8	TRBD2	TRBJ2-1	TGTGCCAGCAGCTCATACTTAGCGGGAGGGCCTATCAATGAGCAGTTCTTC	CASSSYLAGGPINEQFF
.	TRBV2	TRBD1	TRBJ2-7	TGTGCCAGCAAGTGGGACAGGGGCCACGAGCAGTACTTC	CASKWDRGHEQYF
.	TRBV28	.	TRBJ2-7	TGTGCCAGCAGTTCAGATAAAGGGAGTCCCTACGAGCAGTACTTC	CASSSDKGSPYEQYF
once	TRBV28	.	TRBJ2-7	TGTGCCAGCAGTACACAGGGACCCCTCTACGAGCAGTACTTC	CASSTQGPLYEQYF
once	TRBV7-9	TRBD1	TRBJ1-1	TGTGCCAGCAGCCATAGAAAACCAGAGGACAGGGGCCCTAACACTGAAGCTTTCTTT	CASSHRKPEDRGPNTEAFF
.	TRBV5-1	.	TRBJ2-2	TGCGCCAGCAGCTTCGTTTCCACCGGGGAGCTGTTTTTT	CASSFVSTGELFF
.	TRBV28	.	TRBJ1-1	TGTGCCAGCAGTTTACCGCCCAGAACTTTCTTT	CASSLPPRTFF
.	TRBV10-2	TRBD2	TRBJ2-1	TGCGCCACCCAAGTGGGCGGGAGGGGGGATGAGCAGTTCTTC	CATQVGGRGDEQFF
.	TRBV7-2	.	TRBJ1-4	TGTGCCAGCAGCTTAGCACAGGGCCTTAATGAAAAACTGTTTTTT	CASSLAQGLNEKLFF
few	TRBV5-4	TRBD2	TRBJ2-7	TGTGCCAGCAGCCGGGTAGTGGCAGCGGGAGCGCGAGAGCAGTACTTC	CASSRVVAAGAREQYF
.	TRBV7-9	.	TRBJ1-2	TGTGCCAGCAGCTTATTCGACGGACTGAGCTACACCTTC	CASSLFDGLSYTF
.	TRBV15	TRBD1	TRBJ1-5	TGTGCCACCAGCAGAAAACGACAGGGCCTTCAGCCCCAGCATTTT	CATSRKRQGLQPQHF
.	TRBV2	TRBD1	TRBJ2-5	TGTGCCAGACAAAGACAGGGGTTGGGGACCCAGTACTTC	CARQRQGLGTQYF
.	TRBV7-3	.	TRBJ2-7	TGTGCCAGCAGCTTAGAAATAACAGGATTCTACGAGCAGTACTTC	CASSLEITGFYEQYF
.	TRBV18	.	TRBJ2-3	TGTGCCAGCTCACCCGGGAACACAGATACGCAGTATTTT	CASSPGNTDTQYF
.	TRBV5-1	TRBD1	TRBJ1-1	TGCGCCAGCAGCACCGGACAGGCGGGCACTGAAGCTTTCTTT	CASSTGQAGTEAFF